Following are 26 T cell receptor beta chains from one sample sequenced in a study of shared clonotypes between healthy human individuals (dated by TCRdb to about 2020). The library was made by the immunoSEQ multiplex PCR assay. TCRdb took over this immuneACCESS table, retaining in-frame rearrangements with V and J assigned. Such tables are incomplete; in checked studies, under half of the missing clones stem from an unresolved V gene, and the remainder is unexplained. The sample table shows under 2.5 million clones, and around 93% are seen once. About 0.36% of the sample is in the top ten clones. Source material: naive CD4+ T cells from PBMCs. The cell subset or site label of this sample denotes: CD45RA+ positively selected. The receptors here all came from a man younger than 35 in good health. Some clones in this sample may be carry-over from other donors' samples.

The chain recombines TRBV28 with TRBJ2-7; tentatively, D is TRBD2 (5 bases). Germline CDR1 MDHEN, CDR2 SYDVKM. This CDR3 region has 15 residues. The V end lost 5 bases, the J end lost 0 bases, and 14 bases lay between the germline ends. CDR3 residues: CASSGRLLNSYEQYF. The CDR3 DNA sequence: TGTGCCAGCAGTGGGAGACTGTTAAACTCCTACGAGCAGTACTTC.

This sequence joins TRBV6-6 and TRBJ2-7; the D is unclear. Trimming shortened V by 2 bases and J by 0 bases, and 11 bases separated the two germline ends. This CDR3 has 15 residues. The germline gives CDR1 MNHNY, CDR2 SVGAGI (reference sequence). DNA for the CDR3: TGTGCCAGCAGTTACGGCACGGTGAGCTCCTACGAGCAGTACTTC. Its translation is CASSYGTVSSYEQYF.

This chain uses TRBV19 with TRBJ1-4, with no clear D. Germline lookup yields CDR1 LNHDA and CDR2 SQIVND (reference sequence). The CDR3 consists of 15 residues. Trimming took off 5 bases at V and 6 bases at J, with 16 bases between the two ends. CDR3 amino acids: CASSSPRRSDEKLFF. In DNA form, the CDR3 reads TGTGCCAGTAGTTCCCCGAGGAGGAGCGATGAAAAACTGTTTTTT.

CDR3 bases: TGTGCCAGCAGCTTAGGCTTAGCGGGAGGGACGCAGTATTTT. Translated: CASSLGLAGGTQYF. The V call is TRBV11-3, the J call TRBJ2-3, with 11 bases fitting TRBD2. With V trimmed by 1 base and J by 9 bases, 3 bases remained unmatched. Germline V gene sequence: CDR1 SGHNT, CDR2 YENEEA. The length of the CDR3 is 14 residues. Based on the CDR3 plus reference TRBV11-3 and TRBJ2-3, the full variable domain is EAGVVQSPRYKIIEKKQPVAFWCNPISGHNTLYWYLQNLGQGPELLIRYENEEAVDDSQLPKDRFSAERLKGVDSTLKIQPAELGDSAVYLCASSLGLAGGTQYFGPGTRLTVL.

The CDR3 DNA sequence: TGCAGCGCTGGGCATAGCAATCAGCCCCAGCATTTT. It is translated as CSAGHSNQPQHF. V is TRBV29-1 and J is TRBJ1-5; D ambiguous. Germline V lookup: CDR1 SQVTM, CDR2 ANQGSEA. The CDR3 spans 12 residues. With 7 bases removed from V and 0 bases from J, the gap between germline ends came to 7 bases.

The CDR3 nucleotides are TGCGCCAGCAGCCCAACCGACCCGGTTCGCACTGAAGCTTTCTTT. Translating gives CASSPTDPVRTEAFF. The chain is built from TRBV5-1 and TRBJ1-1; D is uncertain. The CDR3 contains 15 residues. Per germline, CDR1 SGHRS and CDR2 YFSETQ. V lost 4 bases to trimming and J lost 4 bases, with 17 bases between them.

This rearrangement joins TRBV19 to TRBJ2-7, with TRBD2 as a possible D gene (6 bases). V shed 6 bases and J shed 0 bases, with 15 bases lying between them. CDR1 is LNHDA, CDR2 SQIVND, per germline (reference sequence). The CDR3 contains 15 residues. In nucleotides, the CDR3 is TGTGCCAGTAGCTCTCCGCGGGACCGCTCCTACGAGCAGTACTTC. Its protein is CASSSPRDRSYEQYF.

The rearrangement joins TRBV4-2 to TRBJ1-2; no clear D. CDR1 is LGHNA, CDR2 YNFKEQ, per germline. The CDR3 is made up of 19 amino acids. Trimming removed 0 bases at V and 5 bases at J, with 25 bases between. This CDR3 is CASSQEGRRTLRGPYGYTF. The CDR3, as DNA: TGTGCCAGCAGCCAAGAGGGGAGGAGAACATTGCGAGGACCGTATGGCTACACCTTC.

This clone was seen only once. This chain links TRBV5-1 with TRBJ1-6; weak D call: TRBD1 (5 bases). Trimming removed 4 bases at V and 5 bases at J, with 13 bases between. In germline, CDR1 is SGHRS, CDR2 YFSETQ. This CDR3 region has 15 residues. DNA of the CDR3: TGCGCCAGCAGCCTTGACAGCGAGAATAATTCACCCCTCCACTTT. Protein: CASSLDSENNSPLHF.

A single count supports this clone. Distinct nucleotide sequences in the sample also encode this CDR3. The genes are TRBV5-1 and TRBJ1-5; 8 nucleotides agree with TRBD1. J was trimmed by 5 bases and V by 4 bases; bases with no gene match: 2. Germline V gene sequence: CDR1 SGHRS, CDR2 YFSETQ. The CDR3 spans 13 residues. Here the CDR3 reads CASSVQGDQPQHF. The CDR3 nucleotides read TGCGCCAGCAGCGTACAGGGGGATCAGCCCCAGCATTTT.

The chain joins TRBV5-1 to TRBJ2-5; TRBD2 matches at 8 bases. The CDR3 totals 15 residues. Germline CDR1 reads SGHRS; CDR2 reads YFSETQ. Trimming removed 5 bases from V and 4 bases from J; junction bases left unmatched: 10. CDR3 in DNA: TGCGCCAGCAGAACGGCGGGAGGAGGGAGAGAGACCCAGTACTTC. Its translation is CASRTAGGGRETQYF.

The chain couples TRBV5-1 to TRBJ2-4, with D tentatively TRBD1 (5 bases). V gave up 3 bases and J gave up 5 bases, with 9 bases separating them. The CDR3 has 13 amino acids. The germline V gene has CDR1 SGHRS and CDR2 YFSETQ. DNA for the CDR3: TGCGCCAGCAGCTATGGGGCACAAAACATTCAGTACTTC. Translating gives CASSYGAQNIQYF.

This rearrangement joins TRBV6-6 to TRBJ2-7, with 10 nucleotides matching TRBD2. Looked up from germline, CDR1 is MNHNY and CDR2 is SVGAGI (reference sequence). The CDR3 covers 13 residues. Trimming cost V 6 bases and J 5 bases; bases outside gene matches: 4. CDR3 in amino acids: CASSTLAGDEQYF. DNA of the CDR3: TGTGCCAGCAGCACGCTAGCGGGAGACGAGCAGTACTTC.

V gene TRBV19 combines with J gene TRBJ2-5, with D possibly matching TRBD1 (6 bases). Germline CDR1 reads LNHDA; CDR2 reads SQIVND (reference sequence). CDR3 length: 14 residues. The V gene lost 0 bases and the J gene lost 8 bases, with 13 bases spanning the gap. The CDR3: CASSIDERGGTQYF. The CDR3 nucleotides are TGTGCCAGTAGTATAGACGAAAGAGGGGGAACCCAGTACTTC.

This clone was counted once. Within the sample, other DNA sequences also encode this same CDR3. DNA of the CDR3: TGTGCCAGCAGTTACGGGGGGGCAAACACTGAAGCTTTCTTT. This codes for CASSYGGANTEAFF. J is TRBJ1-1 and V is TRBV6-5; D perhaps matches TRBD1 (6 bases). Trimming removed 2 bases at V and 2 bases at J, with 9 bases between. CDR1 MNHEY and CDR2 SVGAGI come from the germline V gene. CDR3 length equals 14 residues.

This clone was seen just once. The CDR3 sequence is CASAGNRVVSYEQYF. CDR3 coding DNA: TGTGCCAGCGCCGGGAACAGGGTGGTTTCCTACGAGCAGTACTTC. V usage is TRBV28 and J usage is TRBJ2-7; D possibly corresponds to TRBD1 (6 bases). CDR1 is MDHEN, CDR2 SYDVKM, per germline. Trimming took 8 bases from V and 1 from J, leaving 18 bases between them. The length of the CDR3 is 15 residues. Based on the CDR3 plus reference TRBV28 and TRBJ2-7, the full variable domain is DVKVTQSSRYLVKRTGEKVFLECVQDMDHENMFWYRQDPGLGLRLIYFSYDVKMKEKGDIPEGYSVSREKKERFSLILESASTNQTSMYLCASAGNRVVSYEQYFGPGTRLTVT.

Note on this clone: Additional DNA sequences in this sample encode the identical CDR3. This chain joins TRBV5-1 and TRBJ2-6; D is uncertain. CDR3 length: 14 residues. V was trimmed by 4 bases and J by 4 bases, leaving 9 bases between them. The germline CDR1 and CDR2 sequences are SGHRS and YFSETQ. Here the CDR3 DNA reads TGCGCCAGCAGCCCGTACTCAGGGGCCAACGTCCTGACTTTC. This encodes CASSPYSGANVLTF.

The chain joins TRBV6-5 to TRBJ2-3; D possibly corresponds to TRBD1 (6 bases). This CDR3 has 15 amino acids. Germline values: CDR1 MNHEY, CDR2 SVGAGI. V was shortened by 5 bases and J by 0 bases, with 12 bases between the two germline ends. CDR3 DNA: TGTGCCAGCAGTACCCGGACAGTAAGCACAGATACGCAGTATTTT. Residues: CASSTRTVSTDTQYF.

This chain connects TRBV25-1 to TRBJ2-3; D may be TRBD1 (6 bases). The germline gives CDR1 MGHDK, CDR2 SYGVNS. The CDR3 is 17 residues long. Between the trimmed V and J ends, which lost 4 bases and 3 bases, there was a span of 20 bases. For the CDR3, the DNA is TGTGCCAGCAGTGCTAGGGGGATAACTTCTTGGACAGATACGCAGTATTTT. This translates into CASSARGITSWTDTQYF.

The V call is TRBV9, the J call TRBJ2-3; weak D call: TRBD2 (5 bases). There are 14 residues in the CDR3. Trimming removed 6 bases from V and 2 bases from J, with 13 bases in between. Per the germline V gene, CDR1 is SGDLS and CDR2 is YYNGEE. CDR3 DNA: TGTGCCAGCACTCGAGAGGGCCACACAGATACGCAGTATTTT. Residues: CASTREGHTDTQYF.

To note about this clone: The junction differs from germline at one of its ends, possibly a read error. The chain couples TRBV2 to TRBJ2-7, with D possibly matching TRBD1 (6 bases). This CDR3 spans 15 amino acids. The germline CDR1 and CDR2 sequences are SNHLY and FYNNEI. The CDR3 here is CASSLSRDIGPEKYF. The CDR3 nucleotides are TGTGCCAGCAGTCTTTCCCGGGACATTGGTCCCGAGAAGTACTTC. Full variable domain (rest looked up from reference TRBV2 and TRBJ2-7): EPEVTQTPSHQVTQMGQEVILRCVPISNHLYFYWYRQILGQKVEFLVSFYNNEISEKSEIFDDQFSVERPDGSNFTLKIRSTKLEDSAMYFCASSLSRDIGPEKYFGPGTRLTVT.

The chain couples TRBV6-5 to TRBJ2-7, with TRBD1 as a possible D gene (5 bases). This CDR3 has 14 amino acids. In germline, CDR1 is MNHEY, CDR2 SVGAGI. Trimming cost V 4 bases and J 4 bases, with 14 bases left between them. The CDR3 spells CASSSAGQNYEQYF. In nucleotides, the CDR3 is TGTGCCAGCAGTTCGGCAGGGCAAAATTACGAGCAGTACTTC.

The genes are TRBV27 and TRBJ2-1, with TRBD2 matching over 8 bases. Looked up from germline, CDR1 is MNHEY and CDR2 is SMNVEV (reference sequence). The junction had 15 bases not matched to a gene; V was cut back by 6 bases and J by 2 bases. The CDR3 sequence is 18 residues long. The CDR3 region has the DNA TGTGCCAGCAGCCTAATGAGCGGGAGCGGCATGCCCTACAATGAGCAGTTCTTC. It specifies CASSLMSGSGMPYNEQFF.

The rearrangement uses TRBV27 and TRBJ1-5, with a weak D call TRBD1 (5 bases). This CDR3 region has 15 residues. Germline V gene lookup returns CDR1 MNHEY and CDR2 SMNVEV (reference sequence). V gave up 6 bases and J gave up 4 bases, with 16 bases separating them. CDR3 coding DNA: TGTGCCAGCAGGACTTACAGGACCGCGAATCAGCCCCAGCATTTT. Translating gives CASRTYRTANQPQHF.

This chain joins TRBV2 and TRBJ2-1, with D unclear. Trimming pared 5 bases from V and 7 bases from J, leaving 9 bases between. Germline V gene sequence: CDR1 SNHLY, CDR2 FYNNEI. The CDR3 has 12 residues. The CDR3 DNA is TGTGCCAGCAGTAGTAGTAGGAATGAGCAGTTCTTC. Translation: CASSSSRNEQFF.

V gene TRBV28 combines with J gene TRBJ2-2, with 7 bases fitting TRBD1. V trimming: 5 bases; J trimming: 3 bases; junction bases outside the gene matches: 6. The V gene's germline CDR1 is MDHEN and CDR2 SYDVKM. The CDR3 has 15 amino acids. CDR3 sequence (DNA): TGTGCCAGCAGTCCGAACAGGGGATACACCGGGGAGCTGTTTTTT. Protein sequence: CASSPNRGYTGELFF.